Many counts were recorded for the clone carrying this T cell receptor (beta chain). The antigen is undetermined. Peripheral blood genomic DNA, not sorted cells or RNA, was the template. The CDR3 covers 19 residues. J was trimmed by 0 bases and V by 0 bases; bases with no gene match: 15. CDR1 and CDR2 (germline): DFQATT, SNEGSKA (reference sequence). TRB rearrangements spanning V, D and J were amplified using mixed TRB-A/B primers. TCRdb re-called the multiplex PCR reads through MiXCR, storing one row per CDR3 protein. The table lists around 12,000 distinct CDR3 sequences, less than 25% of them singletons, with less than 7.5% in the top ten. The data were taken from a study of T cell repertoires in aging, cancer and after chemotherapy. For the study at large: Healthy donor repertoires were recorded over several months to years and showed clear clonal overlap. Study findings and constraints: Loss of evenness, beyond lost richness, contributed to age-related TCR diversity decline in cancer patients. Median generation probability rose over the chemotherapy interval in each cancer cohort, suggesting rebound thymic output.

Sample: blood. The clonotype originates from a human donor in good health. The V call is TRBV20-1, the J call TRBJ2-7; TRBD2 matches 9 bases. DNA of the CDR3: TGCAGTGCTAGAGATTGGGAAGGTCGAGCGGGGGGCAGCTCCTACGAGCAGTACTTC. Amino acids: CSARDWEGRAGGSSYEQYF.